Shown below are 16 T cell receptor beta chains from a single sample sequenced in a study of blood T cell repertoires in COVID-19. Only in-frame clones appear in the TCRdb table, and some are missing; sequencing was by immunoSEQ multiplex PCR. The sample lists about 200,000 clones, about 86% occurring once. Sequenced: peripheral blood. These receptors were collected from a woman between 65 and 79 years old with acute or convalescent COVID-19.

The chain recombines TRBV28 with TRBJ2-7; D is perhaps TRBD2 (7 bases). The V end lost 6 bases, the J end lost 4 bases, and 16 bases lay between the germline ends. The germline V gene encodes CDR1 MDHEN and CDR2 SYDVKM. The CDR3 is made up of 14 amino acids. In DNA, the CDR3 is TGTGCCAGCAGGGGGGGGGCGGTTCCTTACGAGCAGTACTTC. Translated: CASRGGAVPYEQYF.

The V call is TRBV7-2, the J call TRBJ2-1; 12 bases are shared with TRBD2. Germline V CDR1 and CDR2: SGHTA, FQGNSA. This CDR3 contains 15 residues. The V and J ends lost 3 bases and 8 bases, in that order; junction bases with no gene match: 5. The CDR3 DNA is TGTGCCAGCAGCTTGACTAGCGGGAGAAGGGATGAGCAGTTCTTC. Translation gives CASSLTSGRRDEQFF.

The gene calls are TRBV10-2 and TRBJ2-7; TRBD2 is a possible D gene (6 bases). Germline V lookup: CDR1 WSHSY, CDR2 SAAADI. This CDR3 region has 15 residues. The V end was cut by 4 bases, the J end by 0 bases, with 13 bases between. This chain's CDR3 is CASSGVAVSSYEQYF. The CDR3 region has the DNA TGCGCCAGCAGTGGCGTAGCGGTGAGCTCCTACGAGCAGTACTTC.

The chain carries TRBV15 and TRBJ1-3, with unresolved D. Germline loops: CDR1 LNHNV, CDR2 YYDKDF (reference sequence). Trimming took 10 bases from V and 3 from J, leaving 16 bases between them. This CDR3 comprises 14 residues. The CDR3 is CAISKDRGGNTIYF. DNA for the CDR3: TGTGCCATCTCCAAAGATCGGGGTGGAAACACCATATATTTT.

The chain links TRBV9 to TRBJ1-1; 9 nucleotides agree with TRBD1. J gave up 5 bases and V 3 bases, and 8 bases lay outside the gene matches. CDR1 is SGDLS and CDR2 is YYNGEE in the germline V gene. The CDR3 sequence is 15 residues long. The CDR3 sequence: CASSGGQGIGTEAFF. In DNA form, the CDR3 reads TGTGCCAGCAGCGGGGGACAGGGAATAGGTACTGAAGCTTTCTTT.

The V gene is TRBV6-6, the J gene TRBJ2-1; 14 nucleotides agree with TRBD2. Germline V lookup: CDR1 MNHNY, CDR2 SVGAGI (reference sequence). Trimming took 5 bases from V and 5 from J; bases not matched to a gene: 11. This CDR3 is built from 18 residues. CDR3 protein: CASSLGDPGLAGDNEQFF. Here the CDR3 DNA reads TGTGCCAGCAGTCTCGGGGATCCGGGACTAGCGGGAGACAATGAGCAGTTCTTC.

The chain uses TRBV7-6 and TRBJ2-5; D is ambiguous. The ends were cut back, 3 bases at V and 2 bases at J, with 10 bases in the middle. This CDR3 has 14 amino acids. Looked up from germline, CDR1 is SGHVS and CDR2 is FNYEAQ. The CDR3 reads CASSFQKLQETQYF. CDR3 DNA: TGTGCCAGCAGCTTCCAGAAACTACAAGAGACCCAGTACTTC.

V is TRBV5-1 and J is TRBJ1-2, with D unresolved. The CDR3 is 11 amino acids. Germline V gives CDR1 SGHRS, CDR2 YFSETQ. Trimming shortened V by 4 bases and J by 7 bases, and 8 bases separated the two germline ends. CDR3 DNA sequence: TGCGCCAGCAGCGCCGGAGGTGGCTACACCTTC. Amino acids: CASSAGGGYTF.

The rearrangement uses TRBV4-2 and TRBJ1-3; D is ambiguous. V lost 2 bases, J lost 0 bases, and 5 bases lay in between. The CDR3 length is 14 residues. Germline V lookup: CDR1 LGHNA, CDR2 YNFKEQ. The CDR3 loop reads CASSQFSSGNTIYF. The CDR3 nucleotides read TGTGCCAGCAGCCAATTCAGCTCTGGAAACACCATATATTTT.

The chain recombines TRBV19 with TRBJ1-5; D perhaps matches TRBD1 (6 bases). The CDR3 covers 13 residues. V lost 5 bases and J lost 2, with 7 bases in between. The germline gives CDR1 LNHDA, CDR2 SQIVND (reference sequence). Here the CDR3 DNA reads TGTGCCAGTAGTGAGGGGGGCAATCAGCCCCAGCATTTT. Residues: CASSEGGNQPQHF.

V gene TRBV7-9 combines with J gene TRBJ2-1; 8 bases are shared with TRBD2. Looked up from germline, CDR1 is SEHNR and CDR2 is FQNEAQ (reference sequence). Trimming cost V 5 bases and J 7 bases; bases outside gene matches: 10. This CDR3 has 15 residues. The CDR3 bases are TGTGCCAGCAGCCACATCCAGCGGGAGAGTAATGAGCAGTTCTTC. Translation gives CASSHIQRESNEQFF.

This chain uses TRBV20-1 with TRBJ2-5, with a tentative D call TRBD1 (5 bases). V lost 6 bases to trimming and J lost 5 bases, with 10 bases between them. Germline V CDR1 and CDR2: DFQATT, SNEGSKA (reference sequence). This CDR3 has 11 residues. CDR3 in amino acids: CSARQYETQYF. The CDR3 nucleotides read TGCAGTGCCCGACAGTACGAGACCCAGTACTTC.

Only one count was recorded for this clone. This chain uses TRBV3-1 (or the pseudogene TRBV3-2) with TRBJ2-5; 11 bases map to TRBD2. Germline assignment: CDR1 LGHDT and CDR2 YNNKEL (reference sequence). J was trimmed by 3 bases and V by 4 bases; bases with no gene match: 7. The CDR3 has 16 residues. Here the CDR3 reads CASSRTSGSVKETQYF. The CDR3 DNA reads TGTGCCAGCAGCCGGACTAGCGGGTCCGTAAAAGAGACCCAGTACTTC.

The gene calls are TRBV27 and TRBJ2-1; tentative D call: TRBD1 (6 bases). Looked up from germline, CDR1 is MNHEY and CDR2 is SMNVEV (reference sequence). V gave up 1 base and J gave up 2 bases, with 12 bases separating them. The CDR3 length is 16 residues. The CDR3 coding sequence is TGTGCCAGCAGTTTATACACAGGGTCCCCCTACAATGAGCAGTTCTTC. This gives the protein CASSLYTGSPYNEQFF.

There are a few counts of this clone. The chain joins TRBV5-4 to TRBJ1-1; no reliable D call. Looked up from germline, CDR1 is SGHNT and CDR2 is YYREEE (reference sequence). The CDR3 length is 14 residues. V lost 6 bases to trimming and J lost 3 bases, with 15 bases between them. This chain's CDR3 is CASKWSGRDTEAFF. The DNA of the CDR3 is TGTGCCAGCAAGTGGTCCGGCCGGGACACTGAAGCTTTCTTT. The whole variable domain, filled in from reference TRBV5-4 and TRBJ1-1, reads ETGVTQSPTHLIKTRGQQVTLRCSSQSGHNTVSWYQQALGQGPQFIFQYYREEENGRGNFPPRFSGLQFPNYSSELNVNALELDDSALYLCASKWSGRDTEAFFGQGTRLTVV.

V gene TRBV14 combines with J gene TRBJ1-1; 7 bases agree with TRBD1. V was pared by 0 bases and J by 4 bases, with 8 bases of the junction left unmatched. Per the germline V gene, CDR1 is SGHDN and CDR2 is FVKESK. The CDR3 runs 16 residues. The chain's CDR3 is CASSQDWQGVSTEAFF. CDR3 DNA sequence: TGTGCCAGCAGCCAAGATTGGCAGGGGGTATCCACTGAAGCTTTCTTT. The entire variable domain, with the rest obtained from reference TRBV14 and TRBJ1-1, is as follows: EAGVTQFPSHSVIEKGQTVTLRCDPISGHDNLYWYRRVMGKEIKFLLHFVKESKQDESGMPNNRFLAERTGGTYSTLKVQPAELEDSGVYFCASSQDWQGVSTEAFFGQGTRLTVV.